The 2 T cell receptor beta chains reported below all come from one sample, sequenced in a study of T-cell reconstitution after alpha-beta-depleted transplantation in children. Construction of the TCRbeta library involved unique molecular identifiers. MiXCR, run by TCRdb on the PCR reads, gives a single entry per CDR3 protein. The data show some 500,000 distinct CDR3 sequences, about 16% seen once. The starting material was PBMCs from the stem cell graft donor, obtained from the stem cell graft. The receptors were gathered from a human donor who donated a stem cell graft to a child with acute lymphoblastic leukemia.

The sample holds a few counts of this clonotype. The chain recombines TRBV3-1 with TRBJ1-2; TRBD1 matches 7 bases. J gave up 5 bases and V 4 bases, and 13 bases lay outside the gene matches. The CDR3 covers 16 residues. Germline V gives CDR1 LGHDT, CDR2 YNNKEL (reference sequence). CDR3 loop: CASSPSSGDSRYGYTF. In DNA form, the CDR3 reads TGTGCCAGCAGCCCCTCTTCGGGGGACAGCCGTTATGGCTACACCTTC.

This clonotype was seen a few times. This rearrangement joins TRBV5-1 to TRBJ2-1; D unclear. V lost 4 bases to trimming and J lost 0 bases, with 11 bases between them. CDR1 is SGHRS, CDR2 YFSETQ, per germline. This CDR3 region has 15 residues. The CDR3 coding sequence is TGCGCCAGCAGCCCAGGACGCGGCTCCTACAATGAGCAGTTCTTC. It encodes CASSPGRGSYNEQFF.